This TCR beta chain appears in the sequencing data of a study of T cell responses to AZD1222 COVID-19 vaccine. Points from the study as a whole: Two AZD1222 administrations were followed by greater Spike-specific TCR breadth and depth. The CD4 TCRs associated with vaccination extended across spike and predominated at 160-218 and 743-854.

For this clone: Its antigen is unidentified.

Germline V gene data show CDR1 as MDHEN and CDR2 as SYDVKM. The CDR3 extends over 12 amino acids. Between the trimmed V and J ends, which lost 10 bases and 7 bases, there was a span of 14 bases. Generated by immunoSEQ multiplex PCR, the TCRdb table keeps only in-frame clones and is missing some. The sample contains about 97,000 clones, roughly 83% of which appear only once. V gene TRBV28 combines with J gene TRBJ1-5, with D maybe TRBD1 (5 bases). The clonotype was recovered from an adult in good health. The sequences come from peripheral blood, collected on day 0 of AZD1222 vaccination. The CDR3 sequence: CATSAAGQPQHF. The CDR3 DNA is TGTGCCACTTCGGCGGCAGGGCAGCCCCAGCATTTT.